A selection of T cell receptor beta chains follows, all from one sample in a study of cytomegalovirus exposure and HLA in healthy donors. Sequencing was performed with immunoSEQ multiplex PCR; in TCRdb, only in-frame clones are kept and a portion is missing. This table has 150,000 to 200,000 clones, roughly 80% appearing once. The sequencing input was PBMCs. The receptors stem from a woman between 45 and 65 years old in good health and CMV-seropositive. The CDR3 runs from the conserved cysteine through the conserved F or W. Clone size, where shown, is once, few, many, or a class for clones that have expanded.

TRBV4-3,.,TRBJ1-1,CASSHSRGGGTEAFF
TRBV6-5,few,TRBJ1-2,CASKTGLDYGYTF
TRBV7-9,.,TRBJ2-7,CASSLSGAYEQYF
TRBV19,.,TRBJ2-7,CASGSGQGLEQYF
TRBV6-5,.,TRBJ1-4,CASSYAGGPNEKLFF
TRBV21-1,.,TRBJ2-3,CASSPLCGGPTSTDTQYF
TRBV13,once,TRBJ2-1,CASSADTSGGSEQFF
TRBV7-2,few,TRBJ2-7,CASSLMSSSYEQYF
TRBV30,.,TRBJ1-2,CAWTSGTNYGYTF
TRBV19,few,TRBJ1-2,CASSIEPGGYGYTF
TRBV10-3,.,TRBJ2-2,CAISEETGYTGELFF
TRBV7-8,.,TRBJ2-7,CASSSLAGGKTYEQYF
TRBV7-2,.,TRBJ2-1,CASSQAAGIPYNEQFF
TRBV5-6,.,TRBJ1-1,CASFAPGIGTEAFF
TRBV29-1,once,TRBJ1-5,CSVVLGMEAQHF
TRBV9,.,TRBJ1-1,CASSFAGGNTEAFF
TRBV6-4,.,TRBJ2-3,CASSLVGGGTDTQYF
TRBV28,.,TRBJ2-3,CASSPPASATQYF
TRBV5-5,.,TRBJ1-4,CASSLDAATNEKLFF
TRBV21-1,.,TRBJ2-7,CASSTRLSREQYF
TRBV10-3,.,TRBJ2-3,CAIRAGQGSSGGALDTQYF
TRBV11-2,.,TRBJ2-3,CASSRGVLAGGWDTQYF
TRBV6-6,.,TRBJ1-2,CASESRETYGYTF
TRBV5-6,.,TRBJ2-1,CASSLVGGQGSNEQFF
TRBV7-9,once,TRBJ1-3,CASSPRGGTVGNTIYF
TRBV6-6,.,TRBJ1-2,CASSYSGRDNTF
TRBV19,.,TRBJ1-5,CASSIAYPLHQPQHF
TRBV30,.,TRBJ1-1,CAWTLNTEAFF
TRBV5-4,.,TRBJ1-2,CASSPSRENYGYTF
TRBV19,few,TRBJ1-5,CASSPQGGGQPQHF
TRBV7-8,.,TRBJ1-4,CASSFQTGRNEKLFF
TRBV5-1,.,TRBJ1-2,CASSPGTEDGYTF
TRBV7-8,.,TRBJ2-3,CASSWDGTSGSDTQYF
TRBV25-1,few,TRBJ2-1,CASSPGQGRDEQFF
TRBV13,.,.,CASSLGGVPGGEQYF
TRBV9,.,TRBJ2-2,CASGGTGELFF
TRBV7-8,.,TRBJ2-4,CASSQTGGVAKNIQYF
TRBV5-4,.,TRBJ2-6,CASSLDRGLGANVLTF
TRBV19,.,TRBJ2-3,CASSRGLAPTDTQYF
TRBV28,.,TRBJ1-2,CASSLADYGYTF
TRBV28,.,.,CASSSAGQGAREQYF
TRBV29-1,.,TRBJ1-5,CSVVLAGTVPSNQPQHF
TRBV19,.,TRBJ2-2,CASRQAWVTGELFF
TRBV7-2,.,TRBJ2-3,CASSFSLAGEYTQYF
TRBV18,.,TRBJ1-2,CASSPGTGADGYTF
TRBV7-3,.,TRBJ2-2,CASSLTGSGVTGELFF
TRBV4-1,.,TRBJ2-3,CASSQIVTDTQYF
TRBV6-6,.,TRBJ1-5,CASSYRGRNQPQHF
TRBV7-2,.,TRBJ2-3,CASSQSNTDTQYF
TRBV5-4,.,TRBJ2-5,CASSPNSGGTETQYF
TRBV5-1,.,TRBJ1-1,CASSLGPEAFF
TRBV29-1,.,TRBJ1-1,CSVDHSFTLNTEAFF
TRBV5-1,once,TRBJ2-7,CASSLTGQVSYEQYF